This T cell receptor beta chain comes out of a study of T cells in localized non-small cell lung cancer. On this clone itself: Its antigen is undetermined.

The V gene lost 4 bases and the J gene lost 0 bases, with 9 bases spanning the gap. This CDR3 contains 13 residues. Germline CDR1 is SQVTM and CDR2 is ANQGSEA. Libraries were prepared by immunoSEQ multiplex PCR; TCRdb keeps only in-frame clonotypes and omits some of them. This table has more than 15,000 clones, roughly 85% appearing once. Broader study findings: The study found T cell clonality highest in uninvolved adjacent lung, above tumor. Longer overall survival associated with higher blood T cell density; shorter survival with higher adjacent-lung clonality. Heterogeneity is still possible, as just one tumor region was sequenced.

The sample here was peripheral blood, taken before any cancer treatment. The chain carries TRBV29-1 and TRBJ1-1; D remains unclear. The receptor comes from a male donor aged 60 or over with stage I lung adenocarcinoma. The DNA of the CDR3 is TGCAGCGTTGGGAGAAATATGAACACTGAAGCTTTCTTT. This translates into CSVGRNMNTEAFF.